This T cell receptor (beta chain) was recorded in a study of blood T cell repertoires in COVID-19. The protocol was immunoSEQ multiplex PCR, while the TCRdb copy is restricted to in-frame clones and leaves out a portion. The repertoire holds approximately 200,000 clones, with approximately 84% as singletons. This CDR3 contains 18 residues. Germline CDR1 reads MGHRA; CDR2 reads YSYEKL. The junction had 16 bases not matched to a gene; V was cut back by 4 bases and J by 7 bases. V usage is TRBV4-1 and J usage is TRBJ2-2; 9 bases line up with TRBD2. This sequence was found in a human donor with acute or convalescent COVID-19. The donor label of this sample is uncertain. Sequencing was done on a sample of peripheral blood. The CDR3 sequence: CASSPLLSGRSSLGELFF. In nucleotides, the CDR3 is TGCGCCAGCAGCCCCCTTCTCAGCGGGAGGAGCAGTCTCGGGGAGCTGTTTTTT.